A selection of T cell receptor beta chains follows, all from one sample in a study of graft-versus-host responses after intestinal transplantation. Measured with immunoSEQ multiplex PCR; TCRdb has only the in-frame clones, and not every one. The data show approximately 70,000 clones, approximately 92% seen once. The sequencing used bone marrow, collected around 720 days after intestinal transplantation. The receptors originated from a human patient who received an intestinal transplant, so some T cells may come from the graft donor. The CDR3 runs from the conserved cysteine through the conserved F or W. A D gene is named only where the DNA matches it firmly. Only some rows state a clone size, as once, few, many or a class for expanded clones.

>NA|TRBV27|TRBD2|TRBJ2-7
TGTGCCAGCAGTTTGCTAGCGGCATCCTACGAGCAGTACTTC
CASSLLAASYEQYF
>few|TRBV7-9|NA|TRBJ1-1
TGTGCCAGCATTAGGTTTAATGGGAACACTGAAGCTTTCTTT
CASIRFNGNTEAFF
>NA|TRBV5-1|NA|TRBJ2-6
TGCGCCAGCAGCTTGTACGGGACAATCGGAGACTCTGGGGCCAACGTCCTGACTTTC
CASSLYGTIGDSGANVLTF
>NA|TRBV2|NA|TRBJ1-4
TGTGCCAGCAGTGAAGAGGGCAGGCCTAATGAAAAACTGTTTTTT
CASSEEGRPNEKLFF
>NA|TRBV29-1|TRBD1|TRBJ2-1
TGCAGCGTTATACCCCGACAGGGTGGGGCCTACAATGAGCAGTTCTTC
CSVIPRQGGAYNEQFF
>once|TRBV5-4|TRBD2|TRBJ2-7
TGTGCCAGCAGCGTGGGGACTAGCCTTAATTATTTTAGCTCCTACGAGCAGTACTTC
CASSVGTSLNYFSSYEQYF
>NA|TRBV27|NA|TRBJ2-1
TGTGCCAGCAGGGCGCCCCCTAGCCAATCCGGCTACAATGAGCAGTTCTTC
CASRAPPSQSGYNEQFF
>NA|TRBV9|TRBD2|TRBJ2-1
TGTGCCAGCAGCGTAAATAGCGGGGACTACAATGAGCAGTTCTTC
CASSVNSGDYNEQFF
>NA|TRBV11-2|NA|TRBJ2-7
TGTGCCAGCAGCTTAGCCGAGGGGGAGCAGTACTTC
CASSLAEGEQYF
>NA|TRBV13|NA|TRBJ2-1
TGTGCCAGCAGCCACCAGGGTTTGGGATACAATGAGCAGTTCTTC
CASSHQGLGYNEQFF
>NA|TRBV4-1|NA|TRBJ2-4
TGCGCCAGCAGCCAAATTCAGGGCATTCAGTACTTC
CASSQIQGIQYF
>once|TRBV4-2|TRBD2|TRBJ2-7
TGTGCCAGCAGCGGACTAGCGGGGGGCGACGAGCAGTACTTC
CASSGLAGGDEQYF
>NA|TRBV21-1|NA|TRBJ2-5
TGTGCCAGCCGTGGGACTAGCGGGGTGGCCCAGTACTTC
CASRGTSGVAQYF
>NA|TRBV15|NA|TRBJ2-2
TGTGCCTTGCGACCGGATTTAGGGACCGGGGAGCTGTTTTTT
CALRPDLGTGELFF
>NA|TRBV19|NA|TRBJ1-1
TGTGCCAGTAGTACCCTTAGGATGGGCATGAACACTGAAGCTTTCTTT
CASSTLRMGMNTEAFF
>NA|TRBV19|TRBD1|TRBJ2-7
TGTGCCAGTAGTATAGACGGACAGGGGGCCACCTACGAGCAGTACTTC
CASSIDGQGATYEQYF
>NA|TRBV6-5|NA|TRBJ1-3
TGTGCCAGCTCTCGGGGGGCGGGAAGCGACACCATATATTTT
CASSRGAGSDTIYF
>NA|TRBV28|NA|TRBJ2-5
TGTGCCAGCAGCCGGACGGCGGGGCTTGAAGAGACCCAGTACTTC
CASSRTAGLEETQYF
>NA|TRBV2|NA|TRBJ2-5
TGTGCCAGCTTCAAAGTGTCCGGGGAGACCCAGTACTTC
CASFKVSGETQYF